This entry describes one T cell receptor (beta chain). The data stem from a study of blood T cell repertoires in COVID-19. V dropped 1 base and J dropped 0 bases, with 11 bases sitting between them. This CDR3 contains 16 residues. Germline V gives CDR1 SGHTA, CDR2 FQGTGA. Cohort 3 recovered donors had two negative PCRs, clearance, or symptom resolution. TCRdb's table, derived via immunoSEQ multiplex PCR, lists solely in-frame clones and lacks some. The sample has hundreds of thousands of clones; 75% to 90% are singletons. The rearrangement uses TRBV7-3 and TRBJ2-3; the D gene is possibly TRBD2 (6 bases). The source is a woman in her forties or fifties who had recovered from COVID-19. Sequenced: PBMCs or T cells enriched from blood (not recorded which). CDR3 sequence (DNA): TGTGCCAGCAGCTTAATAGCGGATGCCAGCACAGATACGCAGTATTTT. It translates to CASSLIADASTDTQYF.